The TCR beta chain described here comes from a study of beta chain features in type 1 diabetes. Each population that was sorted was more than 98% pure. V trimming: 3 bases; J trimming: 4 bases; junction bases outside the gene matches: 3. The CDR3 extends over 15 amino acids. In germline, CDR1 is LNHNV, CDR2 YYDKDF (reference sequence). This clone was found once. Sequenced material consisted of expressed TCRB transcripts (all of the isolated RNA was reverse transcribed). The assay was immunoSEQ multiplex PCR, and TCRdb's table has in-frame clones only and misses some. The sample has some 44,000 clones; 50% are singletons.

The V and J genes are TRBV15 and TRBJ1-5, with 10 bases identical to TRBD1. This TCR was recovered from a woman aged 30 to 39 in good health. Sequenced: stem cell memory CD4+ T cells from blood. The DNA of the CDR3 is TGTGCCACCAGCAGCGACAGGGGGCAGAATCAGCCCCAGCATTTT. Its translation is CATSSDRGQNQPQHF.